This entry describes one TCR beta chain. Germline V gene sequence: CDR1 SGHTA, CDR2 FQGTGA. The CDR3 is made up of 15 amino acids. The V gene end was trimmed by 2 bases and the J gene end by 7 bases; junction bases not matched to a gene: 5. These data originate in a study of beta chain features in type 1 diabetes. The sequenced template was cDNA made from the entire isolated RNA. Naive, central memory and regulatory T cell samples yielded about 3.57 million reads on average. Clones were read by immunoSEQ multiplex PCR, and TCRdb kept only the in-frame ones, dropping some. The sample carries some 330,000 clones, 9.5% to 11% recorded once.

This sequence was found in a woman aged 25 to 45 in good health. Sequenced material: naive CD4+ T cells from blood. This sequence joins TRBV7-3 and TRBJ2-1, with 10 bases that match TRBD2. The CDR3 loop reads CASSLQAGGPNEQFF. CDR3 coding DNA: TGTGCCAGCAGCTTACAAGCGGGAGGGCCGAATGAGCAGTTCTTC.